Here is one TCR beta chain with its context. This sample is drawn from a study of blood T cell repertoires in COVID-19. Enrollees, roughly 18 to 90 years old, lived in about two dozen US areas. Cohort 3 donors were reported recovered after two negative PCRs, clearance, or symptom resolution. Clones were read by immunoSEQ multiplex PCR, and TCRdb kept only the in-frame ones, dropping some. The sample yields 250,000 or so clones, approximately 80% seen once. Source material: PBMCs or T cells enriched from blood (not recorded which). This receptor was obtained from a man aged 55 to 69 who had recovered from COVID-19.

CDR3 protein: CASSQWSRQGASPYEQYF. Here the CDR3 DNA reads TGTGCCAGCTCACAATGGTCCAGACAGGGGGCCTCCCCCTACGAGCAGTACTTC. The chain recombines TRBV18 with TRBJ2-7; the match to TRBD1 covers 10 bases. The CDR3 consists of 18 residues. J lost 2 bases, V lost 4 bases, and 14 bases had no gene match. The germline CDR1 and CDR2 sequences are KGHSH and LQKENI.